The source of this T cell receptor beta chain is a study of early T cells in non-severe SARS-CoV-2 infection. Study-level points and caveats: Matching with VDJdb favored anti-spike CD8 responses (missing private and CD4 specificities).

TCRdb re-derived calls from the 5' RACE reads in MiXCR, one entry per CDR3 protein. The sample yields tens of thousands of distinct CDR3 sequences, 12% seen once. Trimming removed 8 bases from V and 5 bases from J, with 11 bases in between. This CDR3 has 12 residues. Germline-derived CDR1 and CDR2 are SEHNR and FQNEAQ (reference sequence). Notes on this clonotype: Its antigen remains unidentified.

The rearrangement joins TRBV7-9 to TRBJ2-3, with D perhaps TRBD2 (5 bases). This sequence was found in an adult who was a healthcare worker with PCR-confirmed SARS-CoV-2 infection or an uninfected control (not recorded which). The source was whole blood, collected at baseline. CDR3 DNA: TGTGCCAGCGGATCGGAGGTAGATACGCAGTATTTT. This sequence encodes CASGSEVDTQYF.